The following is a TCR beta chain sequence with its context. Its target is not known. Every donor contributed roughly 10 milliliters of peripheral blood by blood draw. Per sample, extraction of total RNA gave at least 6 micrograms in every case. A J-beta primer mix and a sample-barcoded 5' primer were used in a second PCR of roughly 6 to 11 cycles. The authors tagged each cDNA molecule using a template-switch adaptor with 12 random nucleotides. TCRdb reanalysed the 5' RACE reads using MiXCR and keeps one entry per CDR3 protein. In the table there are 1.5 million to 2 million distinct CDR3 sequences, around half of which are singletons. The data are from a study of blood T cells in healthy people across ages. Study-wide results and caveats: PBMC samples, being unsorted, prevented any conclusive comparison of naive and antigen-experienced cells.

This CDR3 is built from 14 residues. Germline V lookup: CDR1 DFQATT, CDR2 SNEGSKA (reference sequence). The germline V and J ends were trimmed by 6 bases and 4 bases, with 18 bases remaining between them. The specimen was blood. This TCR came from a woman aged 40 to 55 in good health. The chain carries TRBV20-1 and TRBJ2-5; TRBD1 or TRBD2 may be the D gene (5 bases each). CDR3: CSAERGQGGETQYF. CDR3 nucleotide sequence: TGCAGTGCGGAGAGGGGCCAGGGTGGAGAGACCCAGTACTTC.